What follows describes a single TCR beta chain. Repertoires were generated with immunoSEQ multiplex PCR, while TCRdb's copy carries only in-frame clones and drops some. The data show over 70,000 clones, around 93% seen once. These data are taken from a study of T cell changes during pregnancy in multiple sclerosis. V gave up 4 bases and J gave up 4 bases; unmatched junction bases: 7. This CDR3 contains 15 residues. Germline lookup yields CDR1 ENHRY and CDR2 SYGVKD. The receptor was isolated from a female donor in good health, enrolled as a control in a pregnancy study. This specimen was peripheral blood, taken in the first trimester of pregnancy. The genes are TRBV10-3 and TRBJ1-2, with 9 bases lining up with TRBD1. The CDR3 nucleotides read TGTGCCATCAGTGGGCCGGGACAGGGAACCTATGGCTACACCTTC. Its protein is CAISGPGQGTYGYTF.